This T cell receptor (beta chain) was profiled in a study of blood T cell repertoires in COVID-19. Study context: COVID-19 samples collected from the United States, Italy and Spain covered acute and convalescent phases. The cDNA or gDNA used as material had been derived from T cells, B-cell-depleted T cells, or PBMCs.

The table lists this clone with a count of one. The germline V gene has CDR1 LGHNA and CDR2 YNFKEQ. Trimming cost V 0 bases and J 4 bases; bases outside gene matches: 5. The length of the CDR3 is 16 residues. Under the authors' procedure: Estimation of nucleated cell counts was performed using reference gene primer amplification. The repertoire was sequenced with immunoSEQ multiplex PCR; TCRdb's copy has only in-frame clones and lacks some. That table supplies the V and J calls and clone size; D and trimming were determined from the DNA. The repertoire holds 100,000 to 130,000 clones, with roughly 88% as singletons.

Material: peripheral blood. The sequence was collected from a human donor in a cohort sampled during active COVID-19. The genes are TRBV4-2 and TRBJ2-2; 7 bases fit TRBD1. In DNA, the CDR3 is TGTGCCAGCAGCCAAGATAGGGGGACAGCCACCGGGGAGCTGTTTTTT. Protein product: CASSQDRGTATGELFF.